The 27 T cell receptor beta chains in this list originate from one sample, sequenced in a study of vaccination and CD4 T cells after COVID-19. These receptors are not linked to any known antigen. At the Johns Hopkins FTIC core, DNA taken from cultured CD4+ T cells was sequenced by way of the Oncomine TCR Beta short-read assay. Via MiXCR, TCRdb re-called the PCR reads, giving one row per CDR3 protein. Here the sample spans some 20,000 distinct CDR3 sequences, under 70% being singletons. Described treatment: approximately 9-day PBMC culture with coronavirus spike peptide pools or control peptides (ViraFEST assay). The sample comprised CD4+ T cells from blood, cultured in vitro. These receptors were collected from a human donor who had recovered from COVID-19.

This rearrangement joins TRBV6-1 to TRBJ2-3, with D possibly matching TRBD2 (5 bases). Germline CDR1 MNHNS, CDR2 SASEGT. CDR3 length equals 14 residues. V dropped 6 bases and J dropped 2 bases, with 12 bases sitting between them. The DNA for the CDR3 is TGTGCCAGCAGCGGGCGGGTAGCCACAGATACGCAGTATTTT. Residues: CASSGRVATDTQYF.

This chain joins TRBV2 and TRBJ2-5; 10 nucleotides agree with TRBD2. J lost 6 bases, V lost 7 bases, and 11 bases had no gene match. The CDR3 totals 15 residues. Germline CDR1 is SNHLY and CDR2 is FYNNEI. The CDR3, as DNA: TGTGCCAGCAAACCGCCTAGCGGGGGAGGAAAGACCCAGTACTTC. Translation: CASKPPSGGGKTQYF.

J is TRBJ1-3 and V is TRBV20-1; the match to TRBD1 covers 7 bases. The CDR3 contains 13 residues. Per the germline V gene, CDR1 is DFQATT and CDR2 is SNEGSKA (reference sequence). J lost 0 bases, V lost 7 bases, and 3 bases had no gene match. CDR3 DNA sequence: TGCAGTGAGGGGACAGCCTCTGGAAACACCATATATTTT. This translates into CSEGTASGNTIYF.

V usage is TRBV5-4 and J usage is TRBJ2-5, with a weak D call TRBD2 (5 bases). CDR3 length equals 14 residues. Germline CDR1 and CDR2: SGHNT and YYREEE (reference sequence). V dropped 1 base and J dropped 7 bases, with 14 bases sitting between them. In nucleotides, the CDR3 is TGTGCCAGCAGCTTGCCTAGCACCGAGGGGACCCAGTACTTC. Protein: CASSLPSTEGTQYF.

V and J are TRBV2 and TRBJ2-7; 7 nucleotides agree with TRBD1. V trimming: 2 bases; J trimming: 3 bases; junction bases outside the gene matches: 4. CDR3 length: 14 residues. Per germline, CDR1 SNHLY and CDR2 FYNNEI. CDR3: CASSETGQHYEQYF. Written as DNA, the CDR3 is TGTGCCAGCAGTGAAACGGGACAGCACTACGAGCAGTACTTC.

This clonotype was found once. CDR3 residues: CASSYSYSNQPQHF. The CDR3 DNA follows: TGTGCCAGCAGTTACTCATATAGCAATCAGCCCCAGCATTTT. V usage is TRBV6-5 and J usage is TRBJ1-5; D is ambiguous. CDR1 MNHEY and CDR2 SVGAGI come from the germline V gene. The length of the CDR3 is 14 residues. The V end was cut by 0 bases, the J end by 0 bases, with 3 bases between.

This clonotype was detected only a few times. The rearrangement links TRBV2 to TRBJ1-6; 10 nucleotides align to TRBD1. The V gene's germline CDR1 is SNHLY and CDR2 FYNNEI. This CDR3 contains 16 residues. The ends lost 3 bases at V and 10 bases at J; junction bases unmatched: 9. The CDR3 here is CASSDRDRGTRSPLHF. The DNA for the CDR3 is TGTGCCAGCAGTGACCGGGACAGGGGAACAAGGTCACCCCTCCACTTT.

The gene calls are TRBV5-4 and TRBJ2-6; unclear D gene. Trimming stripped 3 bases from V and 1 base from J, with 14 bases between. The CDR3 is made up of 17 amino acids. The germline CDR1 and CDR2 sequences are SGHNT and YYREEE (reference sequence). For the CDR3, the DNA is TGTGCCAGCAGCTCACAGTTGATCGCTTCTGGGGCCAACGTCCTGACTTTC. Translation gives CASSSQLIASGANVLTF.

The chain has TRBV20-1 and TRBJ2-3; 11 positions match TRBD1. The CDR3 has 16 amino acids. The V segment lost 1 base and the J segment 4 bases; nucleotides outside the gene matches: 7. The germline V gene encodes CDR1 DFQATT and CDR2 SNEGSKA (reference sequence). The CDR3, as DNA: TGCAGTGCTAGAGCCAGGGACAGGGGGTTCGCAGATACGCAGTATTTT. Translating it yields CSARARDRGFADTQYF.

This clonotype was observed a single time. The chain joins TRBV27 to TRBJ2-7; TRBD1 matches 8 bases. V lost 2 bases to trimming and J lost 6 bases; unmatched junction nucleotides: 6. The CDR3 covers 14 residues. In germline, CDR1 is MNHEY, CDR2 SMNVEV (reference sequence). The CDR3 protein is CASSLGGQGFEQYF. Written as DNA, the CDR3 is TGTGCCAGCAGTTTAGGTGGACAGGGATTCGAGCAGTACTTC.

This clonotype has a handful of counts. This sequence joins TRBV29-1 and TRBJ2-3; 12 bases agree with TRBD2. V was clipped by 6 bases and J by 6 bases; unmatched bases: 10. The germline V gene encodes CDR1 SQVTM and CDR2 ANQGSEA. The CDR3 sequence is 15 residues long. The CDR3 DNA reads TGCAGCGTCAGAGGACTAGCGGGACCTTTGGATACGCAGTATTTT. This translates into CSVRGLAGPLDTQYF.

The genes are TRBV11-3 and TRBJ2-5; D unresolved. Germline lookup yields CDR1 SGHNT and CDR2 YENEEA. CDR3 size: 15 residues. The V end lost 4 bases, the J end lost 0 bases, and 12 bases lay between the germline ends. DNA for the CDR3: TGTGCCAGCAGCTCCGAACATAGGTACCAAGAGACCCAGTACTTC. It encodes CASSSEHRYQETQYF. Variable domain in full (rest from reference TRBV11-3 and TRBJ2-5): EAGVVQSPRYKIIEKKQPVAFWCNPISGHNTLYWYLQNLGQGPELLIRYENEEAVDDSQLPKDRFSAERLKGVDSTLKIQPAELGDSAVYLCASSSEHRYQETQYFGPGTRLLVL.

The chain carries TRBV20-1 and TRBJ1-2; weak D call: TRBD1 (6 bases). The CDR3 extends over 14 amino acids. Germline V gives CDR1 DFQATT, CDR2 SNEGSKA (reference sequence). V dropped 2 bases and J dropped 3 bases, with 13 bases sitting between them. CDR3 loop: CSARLHRVDYGYTF. The CDR3 DNA follows: TGCAGTGCTAGACTCCACAGGGTCGACTATGGCTACACCTTC.

This clonotype was detected only once. The chain joins TRBV19 to TRBJ2-7; D is possibly TRBD1 or TRBD2 (5 bases each). Trimming pared 4 bases from V and 2 bases from J, leaving 6 bases between. The CDR3 runs 12 residues. Germline loops: CDR1 LNHDA, CDR2 SQIVND (reference sequence). Here the CDR3 reads CASSRGPYEQYF. In nucleotides, the CDR3 is TGTGCCAGTAGTAGGGGACCCTACGAGCAGTACTTC.

A few counts support this clonotype. CDR3 sequence (DNA): TGCGCCAGCAGAAACACTGAAGCTTTCTTT. This gives the protein CASRNTEAFF. The chain uses TRBV10-1 and TRBJ1-1; no reliable D call. There are 10 residues in the CDR3. Deletions cut 6 bases from V and 2 bases from J, with 1 base between. The germline gives CDR1 WNHNN, CDR2 SYGVQD (reference sequence).

The V and J genes are TRBV20-1 and TRBJ1-5, with D hard to call. V was cut by 4 bases and J by 5 bases, with 9 bases left in between. This CDR3 contains 12 residues. Per germline, CDR1 DFQATT and CDR2 SNEGSKA (reference sequence). CDR3 nucleotides: TGCAGTGCTAAAGCGGGTGATCAGCCCCAGCATTTT. Its translation is CSAKAGDQPQHF.

The CDR3 is CASSPTTGRYTEAFF. DNA of the CDR3: TGCGCCAGCAGCCCGACGACAGGGCGTTACACTGAAGCTTTCTTT. The V call is TRBV5-1, the J call TRBJ1-1, with 7 nucleotides matching TRBD1. Germline loops: CDR1 SGHRS, CDR2 YFSETQ. V shed 4 bases and J 3 bases; nucleotides not matched to a gene: 9. This CDR3 spans 15 amino acids.

The rearrangement joins TRBV6-1 to TRBJ2-3; no clear D gene. The V and J ends lost 3 bases and 0 bases respectively, with 10 bases between them. Germline assignment: CDR1 MNHNS and CDR2 SASEGT. The CDR3 is made up of 15 amino acids. CDR3 coding DNA: TGTGCCAGCAGTGACATGTTGTTGAGCACAGATACGCAGTATTTT. Translation: CASSDMLLSTDTQYF.

This chain connects TRBV12-3 or TRBV12-4 to TRBJ1-1; D possibly corresponds to TRBD1 (6 bases). Trimming removed 5 bases from V and 6 bases from J, with 16 bases in between. The CDR3 consists of 14 residues. In nucleotides, the CDR3 is TGTGCCAGCAGTCCAGGGGTCCCGTACTCTGAAGCTTTCTTT. Amino acid sequence: CASSPGVPYSEAFF.

This clonotype appeared a few times. The rearrangement joins TRBV19 to TRBJ2-5; the D is unclear. The CDR3 runs 13 residues. Germline values: CDR1 LNHDA, CDR2 SQIVND (reference sequence). With 6 bases removed from V and 2 bases from J, the gap between germline ends came to 10 bases. CDR3 region: CASSLNIQETQYF. As DNA, the CDR3 is TGTGCCAGTAGCCTGAACATACAAGAGACCCAGTACTTC. The full variable domain, its missing parts supplied by reference TRBV19 and TRBJ2-5, is DGGITQSPKYLFRKEGQNVTLSCEQNLNHDAMYWYRQDPGQGLRLIYYSQIVNDFQKGDIAEGYSVSREKKESFPLTVTSAQKNPTAFYLCASSLNIQETQYFGPGTRLLVL.

As regards this clonotype: Germline is not matched at one junction end, which may reflect a read error. The chain links TRBV7-7 to TRBJ1-6; D perhaps matches TRBD1 (5 bases). The CDR3 has 12 residues. Looked up from germline, CDR1 is SSHAT and CDR2 is FNYEAQ (reference sequence). This CDR3 reads CASSLGGSPLHF. The CDR3 DNA sequence: TGTGCTAGCAGCTTGGGGGGATCACCCCTCCACTTT. Drawing the rest from reference TRBV7-7 and TRBJ1-6, the complete variable domain is GAGVSQSPRYKVTKRGQDVTLRCDPISSHATLYWYQQALGQGPEFLTYFNYEAQPDKSGLPSDRFSAERPEGSISTLTIQRTEQRDSAMYRCASSLGGSPLHFGNGTRLTVT.

The genes are TRBV27 and TRBJ2-1, with D possibly being TRBD1 (6 bases). With 7 bases removed from V and 5 bases from J, the gap between germline ends came to 12 bases. Germline V gene sequence: CDR1 MNHEY, CDR2 SMNVEV (reference sequence). The CDR3 spans 13 residues. DNA of the CDR3: TGTGCCAGCACGGGGACAAAAAACAATGAGCAGTTCTTC. This encodes CASTGTKNNEQFF.

This clonotype was seen a few times. The chain couples TRBV6-1 to TRBJ2-1; 12 bases match TRBD2. After removal of 6 bases from V and 7 bases from J, the junction contained 7 bases not matched to a gene. CDR1 and CDR2 (germline): MNHNS, SASEGT. The CDR3 contains 15 residues. CDR3 amino acids: CASRPSGGALNEQFF. DNA of the CDR3: TGTGCCAGCAGACCTAGCGGGGGGGCCCTAAATGAGCAGTTCTTC.

CDR3 coding DNA: TGCAGTGCTAGGAAGGGTCAGAACACTGAAGCTTTCTTT. Translated: CSARKGQNTEAFF. The V call is TRBV20-1, the J call TRBJ1-1, with D uncertain. CDR1 is DFQATT and CDR2 is SNEGSKA in the germline V gene (reference sequence). Deletions cut 3 bases from V and 1 base from J, with 9 bases between. CDR3 length equals 13 residues.

This sequence joins TRBV2 and TRBJ1-2, with TRBD1 identical over 8 bases. Germline V gene sequence: CDR1 SNHLY, CDR2 FYNNEI. V was pared by 7 bases and J by 4 bases, with 5 bases of the junction left unmatched. This CDR3 contains 13 residues. The DNA of the CDR3 is TGTGCCAGCACCCCAGGGGGCGGCTATGGCTACACCTTC. Protein: CASTPGGGYGYTF. Based on the CDR3 plus reference TRBV2 and TRBJ1-2, the full variable domain is EPEVTQTPSHQVTQMGQEVILRCVPISNHLYFYWYRQILGQKVEFLVSFYNNEISEKSEIFDDQFSVERPDGSNFTLKIRSTKLEDSAMYFCASTPGGGYGYTFGSGTRLTVV.

The chain's CDR3 is CASSLSWPKGTYNEQFF. CDR3 nucleotide sequence: TGTGCCAGCAGCTTATCCTGGCCGAAAGGCACCTACAATGAGCAGTTCTTC. The rearrangement uses TRBV7-8 and TRBJ2-1; no clear D gene. This CDR3 has 17 amino acids. The germline V gene has CDR1 SGHVS and CDR2 FQNEAQ. Trimming cost V 2 bases and J 2 bases, with 16 bases left between them.

This chain joins TRBV7-2 and TRBJ2-3, with D perhaps matching TRBD1 (6 bases). The CDR3 covers 13 residues. CDR1 is SGHTA, CDR2 FQGNSA, per germline. Between the trimmed V and J ends, which lost 5 bases and 7 bases, there was a span of 13 bases. CDR3 loop: CASSNTGSYTQYF. The CDR3, as DNA: TGTGCCAGCAGCAATACAGGGTCCTATACGCAGTATTTT.